A single sample is the source of the 13 T cell receptor beta chains below, sequenced in a study of blood T cell repertoires in COVID-19. Clones were sequenced by immunoSEQ multiplex PCR, and TCRdb holds only the in-frame ones, with some missing. Of about 200,000 clones listed, approximately 80% are singletons. Material for sequencing was peripheral blood. These receptors all stem from a man in his 60s with COVID-19, enrolled during active disease.

This chain links TRBV11-2 with TRBJ1-2, with a tentative D call TRBD1 (6 bases). The V end was cut by 1 base, the J end by 5 bases, with 14 bases between. CDR1 and CDR2 from the germline V gene are SGHAT and FQNNGV. There are 15 residues in the CDR3. As DNA, the CDR3 is TGTGCCAGCAGCTTAGTCGACACAGGGACGTATGGCTACACCTTC. Its protein is CASSLVDTGTYGYTF.

The gene calls are TRBV5-6 and TRBJ1-3, with 7 bases identical to TRBD1. Germline V CDR1 and CDR2: SGHDT, YYEEEE. This CDR3 spans 16 amino acids. J was trimmed by 3 bases and V by 0 bases; bases with no gene match: 6. CDR3 in DNA: TGTGCCAGCAGCTTGGACAGGGGCGCGGGTGGAAACACCATATATTTT. Encoded protein: CASSLDRGAGGNTIYF.

The chain couples TRBV27 to TRBJ2-6, with 7 bases aligning to TRBD2. J was trimmed by 2 bases and V by 2 bases; bases with no gene match: 9. This CDR3 is 18 amino acids long. CDR1 and CDR2 from the germline V gene are MNHEY and SMNVEV (reference sequence). The CDR3 DNA is TGTGCCAGCAGTTTAGACGGACTAGGTGGGGCTGGGGCCAACGTCCTGACTTTC. It specifies CASSLDGLGGAGANVLTF.

The chain combines TRBV2 with TRBJ1-5; D might be TRBD1 (5 bases). Germline V gene sequence: CDR1 SNHLY, CDR2 FYNNEI. Trimming took off 1 base at V and 7 bases at J, with 5 bases between the two ends. The CDR3 is 12 amino acids. DNA of the CDR3: TGTGCCAGCAGTGAAGAGGGGCAGCCCCAGCATTTT. It translates to CASSEEGQPQHF.

The CDR3 nucleotides are TGTGCCAGCAGTCCCGTCGGGACAGGGTCCGGCGAGCAGTACTTC. It translates to CASSPVGTGSGEQYF. This sequence joins TRBV27 and TRBJ2-7; TRBD1 agrees at 9 bases. This CDR3 is 15 amino acids long. Germline CDR1 and CDR2: MNHEY and SMNVEV (reference sequence). J gave up 6 bases and V 5 bases, and 11 bases lay outside the gene matches.

This chain connects TRBV7-2 to TRBJ2-7; 7 nucleotides line up with TRBD1. Germline loops: CDR1 SGHTA, CDR2 FQGNSA. V lost 5 bases, J lost 1 base, and 5 bases stayed unmatched. The CDR3 spans 14 residues. For the CDR3, the DNA is TGTGCCAGCAGCGCCTACAGGGGATCCTACGAGCAGTACTTC. It specifies CASSAYRGSYEQYF.

The chain combines TRBV28 with TRBJ2-2, with D possibly TRBD2 on 5 matching bases. V was clipped by 7 bases and J by 1 base, with 13 bases between them. The CDR3 totals 15 residues. Per the germline V gene, CDR1 is MDHEN and CDR2 is SYDVKM. Here the CDR3 DNA reads TGTGCCAGCATCGAGGGCACAGTGAACACCGGGGAGCTGTTTTTT. The encoded protein is CASIEGTVNTGELFF.

In its sample, this clone was seen a few times. The chain carries TRBV27 and TRBJ1-4; D might be TRBD1 (5 bases). With 0 bases removed from V and 8 bases from J, the gap between germline ends came to 10 bases. This CDR3 is 14 amino acids long. Per the germline V gene, CDR1 is MNHEY and CDR2 is SMNVEV (reference sequence). CDR3 region: CASSLSAGNEKLFF. CDR3 in DNA: TGTGCCAGCAGTTTATCGGCAGGGAACGAAAAACTGTTTTTT.

The chain links TRBV24-1 to TRBJ1-1; TRBD1 matches 10 bases. Germline V gives CDR1 KGHDR, CDR2 SFDVKD. V shed 7 bases, J shed 5 bases, and the junction held 3 bases outside the gene matches. The CDR3 totals 13 residues. Here the CDR3 reads CATSRTGGTEAFF. CDR3 nucleotide sequence: TGTGCCACCAGCCGGACAGGGGGTACTGAAGCTTTCTTT.

The chain couples TRBV6-2 or TRBV6-3 to TRBJ2-2; perhaps TRBD1 as D (7 bases). The CDR3 contains 16 residues. Trimming stripped 0 bases from V and 8 bases from J, with 16 bases between. Germline-derived CDR1 and CDR2 are MNHEY and SVGEGT. The DNA for the CDR3 is TGTGCCAGCAGTTACTCGAGTTCAGGGGGGAGAGGGGAGCTGTTTTTT. It specifies CASSYSSSGGRGELFF.

The chain couples TRBV28 to TRBJ2-7; TRBD1 is a possible D gene (6 bases). The CDR3 spans 15 residues. V was pared by 6 bases and J by 0 bases, with 15 bases between. Germline-derived CDR1 and CDR2 are MDHEN and SYDVKM. The CDR3 sequence is CASRMKGVSSYEQYF. For the CDR3, the DNA is TGTGCCAGCAGAATGAAGGGGGTCAGCTCCTACGAGCAGTACTTC.

This sequence joins TRBV5-6 and TRBJ1-4, with D maybe TRBD1 (5 bases). V dropped 4 bases and J dropped 13 bases, with 17 bases sitting between them. This CDR3 contains 13 residues. Germline assignment: CDR1 SGHDT and CDR2 YYEEEE. This CDR3 reads CASSRVRGIGLFF. For the CDR3, the DNA is TGTGCCAGCAGCCGGGTCCGGGGGATTGGACTGTTTTTT. The complete variable domain, with remaining parts taken from reference TRBV5-6 and TRBJ1-4, reads DAGVTQSPTHLIKTRGQQVTLRCSPKSGHDTVSWYQQALGQGPQFIFQYYEEEERQRGNFPDRFSGHQFPNYSSELNVNALLLGDSALYLCASSRVRGIGLFFGSGTQLSVL.

Here the CDR3 reads CASSSGLAGPYNEQFF. The CDR3, as DNA: TGCGCCAGCAGCTCCGGACTAGCGGGACCCTACAATGAGCAGTTCTTC. The chain recombines TRBV5-1 with TRBJ2-1; TRBD2 matches 12 bases. Looked up from germline, CDR1 is SGHRS and CDR2 is YFSETQ. The CDR3 length is 16 residues. Germline trimming cut 3 bases from V and 2 bases from J; bases unmatched to any gene: 3.